Below, 9 T cell receptor beta chains from the same sample are listed, as sequenced in a study of shared clonotypes between healthy human individuals. Profiling relied on immunoSEQ multiplex PCR, and the TCRdb table lists in-frame clones only, not all of them. The sample consists of about 690,000 clones, roughly 88% of them appearing once. Sequencing input: memory CD8+ T cells from PBMCs. Regarding subset: CD45RO+ cells pooled with CCR7-negative TemRA cells. The origin of the receptors is a man between 18 and 35 years old in good health. Some clones in this sample may be carry-over from other donors' samples.

V is TRBV11-2 and J is TRBJ2-1; TRBD1 might be the D (5 bases). The CDR3 has 13 amino acids. CDR1 and CDR2 from the germline V gene are SGHAT and FQNNGV. Trimming removed 0 bases at V and 8 bases at J, with 8 bases between. CDR3 bases: TGTGCCAGCAGCTTAGACAGGGCCCATGAGCAGTTCTTC. Translation gives CASSLDRAHEQFF.

This chain joins TRBV9 and TRBJ2-1; 9 bases are a match to TRBD1. There are 18 residues in the CDR3. Trimming removed 0 bases from V and 6 bases from J; junction bases left unmatched: 13. Germline V gene sequence: CDR1 SGDLS, CDR2 YYNGEE. CDR3 in amino acids: CASSVGTGESYIGNEQFF. The DNA for the CDR3 is TGTGCCAGCAGCGTAGGGACAGGGGAATCGTATATTGGCAATGAGCAGTTCTTC. Supplemented by reference TRBV9 and TRBJ2-1, the full variable domain reads DSGVTQTPKHLITATGQRVTLRCSPRSGDLSVYWYQQSLDQGLQFLIQYYNGEERAKGNILERFSAQQFPDLHSELNLSSLELGDSALYFCASSVGTGESYIGNEQFFGPGTRLTVL.

The chain couples TRBV28 to TRBJ2-2, with 7 bases matching TRBD2. Looked up from germline, CDR1 is MDHEN and CDR2 is SYDVKM. This CDR3 spans 17 amino acids. Losses at the gene ends were 2 bases for V and 2 bases for J; bases not matched to a gene: 8. The CDR3 DNA is TGTGCCAGCAGTTTAGGTCGGACTAGGACTAACACCGGGGAGCTGTTTTTT. As protein: CASSLGRTRTNTGELFF.

This clone was detected once. This rearrangement joins TRBV27 to TRBJ1-1; 7 bases match TRBD1. Germline CDR1 reads MNHEY; CDR2 reads SMNVEV (reference sequence). V lost 6 bases, J lost 5 bases, and 9 bases stayed unmatched. The length of the CDR3 is 14 residues. CDR3 sequence: CASSLNRGGTEAFF. The DNA for the CDR3 is TGTGCCAGCAGCTTGAACAGGGGTGGAACTGAAGCTTTCTTT.

The rearrangement joins TRBV28 to TRBJ1-2; D is unresolved. The CDR3 totals 15 residues. CDR1 is MDHEN and CDR2 is SYDVKM in the germline V gene. Trimming shortened V by 5 bases and J by 2 bases, and 15 bases separated the two germline ends. CDR3 sequence reads: CASSTVRGANYGYTF. Written as DNA, the CDR3 is TGTGCCAGCAGTACAGTTCGGGGAGCCAACTATGGCTACACCTTC.

The chain recombines TRBV7-9 with TRBJ2-7; D possibly uses TRBD1 or TRBD2 (7 bases each). Germline values: CDR1 SEHNR, CDR2 FQNEAQ (reference sequence). Trimming pared 4 bases from V and 7 bases from J, leaving 20 bases between. The CDR3 is 15 amino acids. DNA for the CDR3: TGTGCCAGCAGCTCCCAGGGGGGGTATGTCAAAGAGCAGTACTTC. It translates to CASSSQGGYVKEQYF.

This chain connects TRBV14 to TRBJ2-7, with D uncertain. V shed 5 bases and J shed 2 bases, with 7 bases lying between them. The CDR3 length is 12 residues. Germline V gene data show CDR1 as SGHDN and CDR2 as FVKESK. CDR3 protein: CASSFGPYEQYF. CDR3 nucleotide sequence: TGTGCCAGCAGCTTTGGACCCTACGAGCAGTACTTC. The full variable domain, completed using reference TRBV14 and TRBJ2-7, is EAGVTQFPSHSVIEKGQTVTLRCDPISGHDNLYWYRRVMGKEIKFLLHFVKESKQDESGMPNNRFLAERTGGTYSTLKVQPAELEDSGVYFCASSFGPYEQYFGPGTRLTVT.

The chain has TRBV5-6 and TRBJ2-7, with 8 positions matching TRBD1. With 2 bases clipped from V and 4 bases from J, the junction kept 8 bases outside the gene matches. The germline V gene has CDR1 SGHDT and CDR2 YYEEEE. CDR3 size: 15 residues. CDR3 sequence reads: CASSFVGQGLYEQYF. The CDR3, as DNA: TGTGCCAGCAGCTTTGTCGGACAGGGATTATACGAGCAGTACTTC.

The J gene is TRBJ2-7, the V gene TRBV7-2; a weak D match, TRBD2 (5 bases). Deletions cut 2 bases from V and 1 base from J, with 9 bases between. The V gene's germline CDR1 is SGHTA and CDR2 FQGNSA. This CDR3 region has 14 residues. The CDR3 DNA reads TGTGCCAGCAGCTTAAGAAGCGGATCCTACGAGCAGTACTTC. Protein: CASSLRSGSYEQYF.